Shown below are 26 T cell receptor beta chains from a single sample sequenced in a study of blood T cell repertoires in COVID-19 (dated by TCRdb to 2019 to 2021). The library was generated by the immunoSEQ multiplex PCR assay. TCRdb holds this immuneACCESS table with in-frame rearrangements only. Some clones are missing; in checked studies, unresolved V genes explain under half, and the rest has no known cause. The sample table lists some 170,000 clones, over 80% of them with a count of one. The biggest ten clones account for roughly 1.5% of the sample. Sequenced material: peripheral blood. The receptors derive from a woman aged 45-65 years with acute or convalescent COVID-19.

The chain has TRBV5-6 and TRBJ1-2; possibly TRBD1 for D (5 bases). This CDR3 has 14 residues. Trimming pared 7 bases from V and 3 bases from J, leaving 16 bases between. Germline V gene data show CDR1 as SGHDT and CDR2 as YYEEEE. CDR3 bases: TGTGCCAGCGGCACATTACAGGAGTACTATGGCTACACCTTC. This codes for CASGTLQEYYGYTF.

The chain couples TRBV30 to TRBJ2-7; 7 positions agree with TRBD2. There are 13 residues in the CDR3. Germline values: CDR1 GTSNPN, CDR2 SVGIG (reference sequence). Trimming took 2 bases from V and 2 from J; bases not matched to a gene: 3. In DNA, the CDR3 is TGTGCCTGGAGTCCGGGACTAACCTACGAGCAGTACTTC. It codes for CAWSPGLTYEQYF.

This chain connects TRBV29-1 to TRBJ1-2, with a weak D call TRBD1 (5 bases). The CDR3 loop spans 12 amino acids. Germline loops: CDR1 SQVTM, CDR2 ANQGSEA. Between the trimmed V and J ends, which lost 5 bases and 4 bases, there was a span of 11 bases. Written as DNA, the CDR3 is TGCAGCGTTAGGGACTGGAGCTATGGCTACACCTTC. Translating gives CSVRDWSYGYTF.

This chain joins TRBV29-1 and TRBJ1-2; the D is unclear. Germline lookup yields CDR1 SQVTM and CDR2 ANQGSEA. V gave up 3 bases and J gave up 7 bases, with 18 bases separating them. The CDR3 runs 14 residues. CDR3 in amino acids: CSVDPGSHNFGYTF. CDR3 in DNA: TGCAGCGTTGATCCGGGGTCCCATAATTTTGGCTACACCTTC.

This chain joins TRBV11-2 and TRBJ2-2; unclear D gene. Germline V gene data show CDR1 as SGHAT and CDR2 as FQNNGV. V shed 1 base and J shed 0 bases, with 15 bases lying between them. The CDR3 length is 18 residues. The CDR3, as DNA: TGTGCCAGCAGCTTAGCCCTAATGCCAAATGCGAACACCGGGGAGCTGTTTTTT. Translation gives CASSLALMPNANTGELFF.

The chain is built from TRBV18 and TRBJ2-3, with TRBD1 matching over 10 bases. Germline V lookup: CDR1 KGHSH, CDR2 LQKENI. V dropped 1 base and J dropped 2; count of bases not matched to a gene: 3. The CDR3 is 16 residues long. CDR3 in amino acids: CASSPLGTGATDTQYF. CDR3 in DNA: TGTGCCAGCTCACCACTCGGGACAGGGGCCACAGATACGCAGTATTTT.

This clone came up once. V is TRBV6-6 and J is TRBJ2-6, with TRBD1 as a possible D gene (6 bases). The V end lost 6 bases, the J end lost 2 bases, and 11 bases lay between the germline ends. This CDR3 is 15 amino acids long. Per germline, CDR1 MNHNY and CDR2 SVGAGI (reference sequence). The CDR3 DNA reads TGTGCCAGCAGCCAAACAGGGACTGGGGCCAACGTCCTGACTTTC. Translation: CASSQTGTGANVLTF.

The table lists this clone with a count of one. The CDR3 DNA reads as TGCGCCAGCAGCAAGGGCCAGGAGGGAGGGTCAGATACGCAGTATTTT. It encodes CASSKGQEGGSDTQYF. The chain is built from TRBV4-1 and TRBJ2-3; 7 nucleotides agree with TRBD2. Germline loops: CDR1 MGHRA, CDR2 YSYEKL. CDR3 length: 16 residues. Trimming removed 5 bases from V and 4 bases from J; junction bases left unmatched: 12.

A single count supports this clone. This chain uses TRBV19 with TRBJ2-1, with TRBD2 identical over 9 bases. Germline CDR1 is LNHDA and CDR2 is SQIVND (reference sequence). This CDR3 has 14 residues. V lost 3 bases and J lost 15; bases outside the gene matches: 12. The CDR3 region is CASSINFAGGLPFF. The CDR3 DNA reads as TGTGCCAGTAGTATTAACTTTGCGGGAGGGCTACCGTTCTTC.

The chain combines TRBV18 with TRBJ1-1; D is perhaps TRBD1 (5 bases). CDR3 length: 15 amino acids. Per germline, CDR1 KGHSH and CDR2 LQKENI. V lost 2 bases, J lost 2 bases, and 12 bases lay in between. CDR3 bases: TGTGCCAGCTCACCAATGAAGGGGATTAACACTGAAGCTTTCTTT. This sequence encodes CASSPMKGINTEAFF.

This chain links TRBV6-1 with TRBJ1-2; TRBD1 matches 8 bases. The CDR3 sequence is 16 residues long. Germline V gene data show CDR1 as MNHNS and CDR2 as SASEGT. The V segment lost 1 base and the J segment 3 bases; nucleotides outside the gene matches: 7. The CDR3 bases are TGTGCCAGCAGTGAAGAGGGGACAGGCCCTTACTATGGCTACACCTTC. This codes for CASSEEGTGPYYGYTF.

V usage is TRBV4-1 and J usage is TRBJ1-5, with 9 positions matching TRBD1. After removal of 3 bases from V and 6 bases from J, the junction contained 9 bases not matched to a gene. Germline V CDR1 and CDR2: MGHRA, YSYEKL. This CDR3 is 16 amino acids long. Here the CDR3 reads CASSHLGTGLGQPQHF. The CDR3 DNA reads TGCGCCAGCAGCCACCTCGGGACAGGGTTGGGTCAGCCCCAGCATTTT.

CDR3 DNA: TGTGCCAGCTCACCAGAGTTCGGAAACACCATATATTTT. The encoded protein is CASSPEFGNTIYF. J is TRBJ1-3 and V is TRBV18; no definite D call. Per germline, CDR1 KGHSH and CDR2 LQKENI. This CDR3 is 13 amino acids long. Trimming took off 2 bases at V and 4 bases at J, with 6 bases between the two ends.

The chain employs TRBV7-2 and TRBJ1-5; D might be TRBD1 (5 bases). This CDR3 spans 13 amino acids. Trimming removed 8 bases from V and 5 bases from J, with 13 bases in between. In germline, CDR1 is SGHTA, CDR2 FQGNSA. The CDR3, as DNA: TGTGCCAGCTCCGGACATCGCGATCAGCCCCAGCATTTT. Translation gives CASSGHRDQPQHF.

V is TRBV2 and J is TRBJ1-5, with no clear D. CDR3 length: 13 residues. Germline CDR1 SNHLY, CDR2 FYNNEI. Trimming pared 5 bases from V and 5 bases from J, leaving 10 bases between. CDR3 protein: CASSSDMYQPQHF. CDR3 bases: TGTGCCAGCAGTTCTGACATGTATCAGCCCCAGCATTTT.

The CDR3 sequence: CSASGSGQGFDGYTF. In DNA form, the CDR3 reads TGCAGTGCTAGTGGATCCGGACAGGGCTTCGATGGCTACACCTTC. The chain combines TRBV20-1 with TRBJ1-2, with 8 bases aligning to TRBD1. The CDR3 loop spans 15 amino acids. With 3 bases clipped from V and 6 bases from J, the junction kept 12 bases outside the gene matches. Germline V gene data show CDR1 as DFQATT and CDR2 as SNEGSKA (reference sequence).

The chain joins TRBV13 to TRBJ2-3; TRBD2 matches at 10 bases. V shed 4 bases, J shed 6 bases, and the junction held 10 bases outside the gene matches. The CDR3 has 16 residues. Germline V gene data show CDR1 as PRHDT and CDR2 as FYEKMQ (reference sequence). CDR3 sequence (DNA): TGTGCCAGCAGCTCCGATCAGCGGGGGGGCCGGGATACGCAGTATTTT. Amino acid sequence: CASSSDQRGGRDTQYF.

This chain links TRBV12-5 with TRBJ2-2; D possibly corresponds to TRBD2 (6 bases). V was shortened by 3 bases and J by 4 bases, with 6 bases between the two germline ends. The length of the CDR3 is 13 residues. Looked up from germline, CDR1 is LGHNT and CDR2 is FRNRAP. Here the CDR3 reads CASGLAGTGELFF. CDR3 bases: TGTGCTAGTGGTTTAGCGGGCACCGGGGAGCTGTTTTTT.

This rearrangement joins TRBV5-1 to TRBJ1-2; D not resolved. Trimming took 0 bases from V and 3 from J, leaving 6 bases between them. The CDR3 extends over 13 amino acids. Per the germline V gene, CDR1 is SGHRS and CDR2 is YFSETQ. The CDR3 spells CASSLEGDYGYTF. The CDR3 region has the DNA TGCGCCAGCAGCTTGGAGGGAGACTATGGCTACACCTTC.

J is TRBJ2-2 and V is TRBV7-3; D remains ambiguous. The CDR3 runs 13 residues. Trimming left V 5 bases short and J 6 bases short, with 10 bases between. Germline V gene sequence: CDR1 SGHTA, CDR2 FQGTGA. The CDR3 region is CASSPDWAGELFF. As DNA, the CDR3 is TGTGCCAGCAGCCCCGACTGGGCCGGGGAGCTGTTTTTT.

The V gene is TRBV27, the J gene TRBJ1-5; 8 bases agree with TRBD1. The CDR3 extends over 16 amino acids. The V gene's germline CDR1 is MNHEY and CDR2 SMNVEV (reference sequence). V dropped 4 bases and J dropped 4; count of bases not matched to a gene: 9. The CDR3 DNA is TGTGCCAGCAGTTCTATAGGACAGGGCGGGAATCAGCCCCAGCATTTT. Translating it yields CASSSIGQGGNQPQHF.

As DNA, the CDR3 is TGTGCCAGCTCAAAATCGGCAGGGGCCATCCCAGGGCCCCAGCATTTT. Its protein is CASSKSAGAIPGPQHF. This chain uses TRBV18 with TRBJ1-5; TRBD1 is a possible D gene (6 bases). Per the germline V gene, CDR1 is KGHSH and CDR2 is LQKENI. The CDR3 consists of 16 residues. V lost 5 bases to trimming and J lost 9 bases, with 23 bases between them. Together with reference TRBV18 and TRBJ1-5, the CDR3 gives the full variable domain: NAGVMQNPRHLVRRRGQEARLRCSPMKGHSHVYWYRQLPEEGLKFMVYLQKENIIDESGMPKERFSAEFPKEGPSILRIQQVVRGDSAAYFCASSKSAGAIPGPQHFGDGTRLSIL.

This chain uses TRBV7-9 with TRBJ1-2; D is possibly TRBD1 (5 bases). This CDR3 has 16 amino acids. Germline V lookup: CDR1 SEHNR, CDR2 FQNEAQ (reference sequence). Trimming left V 3 bases short and J 6 bases short, with 20 bases between. This chain's CDR3 is CASSFEQGRNRDGYTF. The CDR3 DNA reads as TGTGCCAGCAGCTTTGAGCAGGGTCGAAATCGCGATGGCTACACCTTC.

Notes on this clone: Other DNA sequences in the same sample also yield this CDR3. The chain combines TRBV12-3 or TRBV12-4 with TRBJ1-2; 9 bases are shared with TRBD1. This CDR3 spans 13 amino acids. Trimming took 6 bases from V and 4 from J; bases not matched to a gene: 3. The CDR3, as DNA: TGTGCCAGCAGCCCGGGACAGGGCTATGGCTACACCTTC. Its protein product is CASSPGQGYGYTF.

The gene calls are TRBV5-1 and TRBJ2-1; no definite D call. The germline CDR1 and CDR2 sequences are SGHRS and YFSETQ. The CDR3 runs 14 residues. V was shortened by 0 bases and J by 3 bases, with 7 bases between the two germline ends. CDR3 protein: CASSLGLLYNEQFF. The CDR3 nucleotides are TGCGCCAGCAGCTTGGGTCTACTCTACAATGAGCAGTTCTTC.

The chain carries TRBV6-6 and TRBJ1-4, with 8 bases that match TRBD1. Germline V gives CDR1 MNHNY, CDR2 SVGAGI (reference sequence). Losses at the gene ends were 6 bases for V and 0 bases for J; bases not matched to a gene: 6. This CDR3 comprises 16 residues. The CDR3 bases are TGTGCCAGCAGAAGCGGACAGGGAACAACTAATGAAAAACTGTTTTTT. It specifies CASRSGQGTTNEKLFF.